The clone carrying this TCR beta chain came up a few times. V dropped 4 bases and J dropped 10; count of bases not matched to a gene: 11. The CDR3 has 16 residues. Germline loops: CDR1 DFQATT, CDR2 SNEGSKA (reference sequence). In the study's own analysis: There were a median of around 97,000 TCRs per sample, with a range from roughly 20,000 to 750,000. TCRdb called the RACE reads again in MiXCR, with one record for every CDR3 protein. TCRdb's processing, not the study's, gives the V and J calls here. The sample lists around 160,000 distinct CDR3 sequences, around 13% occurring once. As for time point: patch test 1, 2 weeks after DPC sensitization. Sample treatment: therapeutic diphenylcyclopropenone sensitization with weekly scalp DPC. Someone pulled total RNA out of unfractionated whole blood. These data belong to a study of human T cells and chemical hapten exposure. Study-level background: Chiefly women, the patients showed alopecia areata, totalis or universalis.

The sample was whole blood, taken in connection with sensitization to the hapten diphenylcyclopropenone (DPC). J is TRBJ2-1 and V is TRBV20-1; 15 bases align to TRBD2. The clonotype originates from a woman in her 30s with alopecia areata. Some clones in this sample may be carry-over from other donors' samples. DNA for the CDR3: TGCAGTGCTAATACGGAGGGACTAGCGGGAGGCTGGGAGCAGTTCTTC. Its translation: CSANTEGLAGGWEQFF.